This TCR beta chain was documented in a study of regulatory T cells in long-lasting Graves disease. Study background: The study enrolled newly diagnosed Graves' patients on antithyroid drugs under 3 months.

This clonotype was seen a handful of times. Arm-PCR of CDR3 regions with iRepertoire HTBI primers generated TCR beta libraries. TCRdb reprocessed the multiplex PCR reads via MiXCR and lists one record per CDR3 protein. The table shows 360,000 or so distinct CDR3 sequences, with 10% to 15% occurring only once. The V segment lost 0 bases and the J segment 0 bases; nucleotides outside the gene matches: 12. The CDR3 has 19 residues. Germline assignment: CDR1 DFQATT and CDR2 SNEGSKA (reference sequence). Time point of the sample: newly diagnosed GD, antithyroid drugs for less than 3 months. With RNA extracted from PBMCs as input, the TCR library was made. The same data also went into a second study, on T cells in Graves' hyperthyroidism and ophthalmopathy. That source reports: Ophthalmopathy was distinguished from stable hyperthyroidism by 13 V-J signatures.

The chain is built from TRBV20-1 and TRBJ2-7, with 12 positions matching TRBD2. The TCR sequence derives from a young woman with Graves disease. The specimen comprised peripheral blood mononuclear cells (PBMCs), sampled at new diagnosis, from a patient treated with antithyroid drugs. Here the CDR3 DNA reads TGCAGTGCTAGAGATGCAGAGGCTAGCGGGAGGGGAACCTCCTACGAGCAGTACTTC. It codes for CSARDAEASGRGTSYEQYF.